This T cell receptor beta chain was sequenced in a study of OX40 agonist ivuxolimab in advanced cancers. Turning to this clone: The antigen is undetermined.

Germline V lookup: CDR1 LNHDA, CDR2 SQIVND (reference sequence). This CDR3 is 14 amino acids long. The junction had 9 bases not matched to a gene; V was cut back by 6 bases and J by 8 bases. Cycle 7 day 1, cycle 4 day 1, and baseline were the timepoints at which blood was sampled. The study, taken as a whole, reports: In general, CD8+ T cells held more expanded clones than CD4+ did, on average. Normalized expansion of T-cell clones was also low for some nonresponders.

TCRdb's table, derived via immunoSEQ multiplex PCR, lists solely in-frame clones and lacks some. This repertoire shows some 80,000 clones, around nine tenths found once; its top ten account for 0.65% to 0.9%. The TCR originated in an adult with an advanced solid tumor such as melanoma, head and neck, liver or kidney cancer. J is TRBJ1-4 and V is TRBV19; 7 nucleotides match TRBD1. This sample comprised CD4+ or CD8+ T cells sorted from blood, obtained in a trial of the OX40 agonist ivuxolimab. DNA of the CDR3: TGTGCCAGTAGCTCCGGGACAGTTGCCGAAAAACTGTTTTTT. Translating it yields CASSSGTVAEKLFF.